This T cell receptor (beta chain) was identified during a study of T cell changes during pregnancy in multiple sclerosis. The data were produced by immunoSEQ multiplex PCR, yet TCRdb's version contains in-frame clones alone and is incomplete. The profile shows tens of thousands of clones, about nine tenths of them singletons. With V trimmed by 0 bases and J by 1 base, 1 base remained unmatched. CDR1 and CDR2 (germline): LNHDA, SQIVND (reference sequence). This CDR3 is 15 amino acids long. This sequence was found in a female donor with multiple sclerosis, enrolled in a pregnancy study. This chain joins TRBV19 and TRBJ2-3, with 7 bases aligning to TRBD2. The sample was CD4+ T cells from peripheral blood mononuclear cells, taken in the third trimester of pregnancy. This CDR3 is CASSIDAGGTDTQYF. The CDR3 bases are TGTGCCAGTAGTATAGACGCGGGGGGCACAGATACGCAGTATTTT.